This T cell receptor beta chain was captured in a study of post-analysis software for immune sequencing data. Unique molecular identifiers tagged the TCR beta cDNA libraries. In TCRdb, the PCR reads were re-called with MiXCR into one record per CDR3 protein. In the table there are about 810,000 distinct CDR3 sequences, approximately 53% of which are singletons. General study findings and limits: Roughly 5 TRBV segments occurring more often in patients than controls included TRBV5-6, TRBV5-1 and TRBV20-1.

This clonotype was detected a few times. The antigen is unknown. The junction had 3 bases not matched to a gene; V was cut back by 3 bases and J by 3 bases. Germline V gene data show CDR1 as MDHEN and CDR2 as SYDVKM. This CDR3 comprises 14 residues. Sequenced input: blood. This chain connects TRBV28 to TRBJ2-5; 8 bases match TRBD1. This receptor was identified in a girl between 10 and 17 years old with multiple sclerosis. CDR3: CASSLPGGEETQYF. CDR3 nucleotides: TGTGCCAGCAGTTTGCCAGGGGGCGAAGAGACCCAGTACTTC.